This is a list of T cell receptor beta chains from one sample in a study of shared clonotypes between healthy human individuals. The repertoire was sequenced with immunoSEQ multiplex PCR; TCRdb's copy has only in-frame clones and lacks some. The data hold 1.6 million or so clones, with around 95% observed a single time. The sample comprised naive CD4+ T cells sorted from blood. The receptors stem from a man aged 25 to 40 in good health. Both conserved end residues are part of each CDR3. D genes are given only for firm matches.

CASSLAQGVGAFF,TRBV7-2,NA
CASRFLDQPQHF,TRBV19,NA
CAGGGSGQGNTEAFF,TRBV28,TRBD1
CASSSQGGVGNTEAFF,TRBV7-2,TRBD1
CASSLLAGGPGEQYF,TRBV7-9,TRBD2
CASSDKQGEAFF,TRBV10-1,NA
CASSLWRQSTGELFF,TRBV27,NA
CASSLGLPGELFF,TRBV5-5,NA
CSVYSSGRVTGELFF,TRBV29-1,TRBD2
CASSSRPTGGPYGYTF,TRBV27,TRBD1
CASSLDRTNYGYTF,TRBV6-5,NA
CASSPRGTSAGELFF,TRBV27,TRBD2